A single sample gave rise to the 15 T cell receptor beta chains below, sequenced in a study of post-analysis software for immune sequencing data. These TCRs are of unknown antigen specificity. TCR beta cDNA libraries included unique molecular identifiers. TCRdb reanalysed the PCR reads using MiXCR and keeps one entry per CDR3 protein. The top ten clones hold 0.5% to 0.6% of a sample with some 690,000 distinct CDR3 sequences, roughly 27% of them seen once. Study observations and caveats: Relative to controls, patients had about five TRBV segments at higher frequency, with TRBV5-6, TRBV5-1 and TRBV20-1 among these.

Sequencing used blood. The source of these receptors is a girl aged 10 to 17 with multiple sclerosis.

This clonotype has a count of ten or more. This rearrangement joins TRBV20-1 to TRBJ2-3; D gene ambiguous. Per germline, CDR1 DFQATT and CDR2 SNEGSKA (reference sequence). The CDR3 extends over 12 amino acids. V lost 7 bases, J lost 5 bases, and 13 bases lay in between. In nucleotides, the CDR3 is TGCAGTGGGGCAGCGACAAGAGATACGCAGTATTTT. Translated, it gives CSGAATRDTQYF.

The chain carries TRBV7-2 and TRBJ2-1, with 7 bases fitting TRBD2. The trim removed 4 bases at V and 5 bases at J, leaving 5 bases unmatched. The germline V gene encodes CDR1 SGHTA and CDR2 FQGNSA. CDR3 size: 14 residues. The CDR3 nucleotides are TGTGCCAGCAGCTCGGGACTACCCAACAATGAGCAGTTCTTC. As protein: CASSSGLPNNEQFF.

There are a few counts of this clonotype. The V call is TRBV28, the J call TRBJ1-4; perhaps TRBD1 as D (5 bases). CDR3 length: 15 residues. Trimming removed 5 bases from V and 8 bases from J, with 18 bases in between. Germline loops: CDR1 MDHEN, CDR2 SYDVKM. CDR3 loop: CASSTQTALGEKLFF. In DNA, the CDR3 is TGTGCCAGCAGTACGCAGACAGCTCTGGGGGAAAAACTGTTTTTT.

This clonotype occurred many times. The chain combines TRBV6-6 with TRBJ2-3; D not resolved. The V end lost 10 bases, the J end lost 5 bases, and 10 bases lay between the germline ends. Germline V CDR1 and CDR2: MNHNY, SVGAGI (reference sequence). This CDR3 region has 11 residues. This chain's CDR3 is CATLAVDTQYF. CDR3 in DNA: TGTGCCACCCTCGCGGTAGATACGCAGTATTTT.

The table lists this clonotype with a few counts. J is TRBJ2-5 and V is TRBV20-1; a weak D match, TRBD2 (5 bases). This CDR3 contains 12 residues. With 4 bases removed from V and 1 base from J, the gap between germline ends came to 7 bases. Per the germline V gene, CDR1 is DFQATT and CDR2 is SNEGSKA (reference sequence). CDR3 sequence reads: CSAKLVQETQYF. In DNA, the CDR3 is TGCAGTGCTAAACTAGTCCAAGAGACCCAGTACTTC.

This clonotype was detected many times. The rearrangement links TRBV20-1 to TRBJ2-1; possible D gene TRBD1, 5 bases. The CDR3 consists of 15 residues. V lost 5 bases to trimming and J lost 5 bases, with 19 bases between them. From germline, CDR1 is DFQATT and CDR2 SNEGSKA (reference sequence). The DNA for the CDR3 is TGCAGTGCTGACCCCTGGCAGGGTCAAAACAATGAGCAGTTCTTC. It is translated as CSADPWQGQNNEQFF.

This clonotype was recorded only once. V usage is TRBV3-1 and J usage is TRBJ1-3, with 9 positions matching TRBD1. The CDR3 sequence is 13 residues long. Looked up from germline, CDR1 is LGHDT and CDR2 is YNNKEL (reference sequence). The ends lost 10 bases at V and 2 bases at J; junction bases unmatched: 3. Written as DNA, the CDR3 is TGTGCCAACAGACAGGGGGCTGGAAACACCATATATTTT. Translated: CANRQGAGNTIYF. Combining the CDR3 with reference TRBV3-1 and TRBJ1-3 gives the whole variable domain DTAVSQTPKYLVTQMGNDKSIKCEQNLGHDTMYWYKQDSKKFLKIMFSYNNKELIINETVPNRFSPKSPDKAHLNLHINSLELGDSAVYFCANRQGAGNTIYFGEGSWLTVV.

This clonotype was found many times. The V and J genes are TRBV29-1 and TRBJ2-1, with 13 bases identical to TRBD2. The CDR3 has 17 amino acids. The ends lost 6 bases at V and 6 bases at J; junction bases unmatched: 14. CDR1 and CDR2 (germline): SQVTM, ANQGSEA. This chain's CDR3 is CSVKRLTSGRSGNEQFF. The CDR3 DNA sequence: TGCAGCGTGAAGAGGCTGACTAGCGGGAGGTCGGGCAATGAGCAGTTCTTC.

This clonotype was detected only a few times. The rearrangement uses TRBV20-1 and TRBJ2-5; tentative D call: TRBD2 (6 bases). Germline CDR1 DFQATT, CDR2 SNEGSKA (reference sequence). V was pared by 7 bases and J by 4 bases, with 13 bases between. The CDR3 consists of 12 residues. Here the CDR3 reads CSGTMGGETQYF. In nucleotides, the CDR3 is TGCAGTGGAACCATGGGGGGAGAGACCCAGTACTTC.

For this clonotype: The CDR3 does not close with the conserved phenylalanine or tryptophan, likely indicating a read error. V usage is TRBV12-3 or TRBV12-4 and J usage is TRBJ2-3; D may correspond to TRBD1 or TRBD2 (6 bases each). The CDR3 runs 13 residues. CDR3 protein: CASTHGGTDAQYS. The CDR3 DNA is TGTGCCAGCACTCACGGGGGCACAGATGCGCAGTATTCT.

The J gene is TRBJ1-2, the V gene TRBV12-3 or TRBV12-4; D is possibly TRBD1 (5 bases). The CDR3 runs to 14 residues. The V end was cut by 4 bases, the J end by 1 base, with 10 bases between. The CDR3 is CASSSGRYNYGYTF. CDR3 DNA: TGTGCCAGCAGTTCGGGACGGTATAACTATGGCTACACCTTC.

The V and J genes are TRBV10-3 and TRBJ2-1, with a tentative D call TRBD2 (6 bases). Germline V gene sequence: CDR1 ENHRY, CDR2 SYGVKD. The length of the CDR3 is 15 residues. V was clipped by 6 bases and J by 3 bases, with 15 bases between them. The CDR3 region has the DNA TGTGCCATCAGCAACAGGACTACGAGCTACAATGAGCAGTTCTTC. Translation: CAISNRTTSYNEQFF.

Comments on this clonotype: A much larger clone differs by one base, so this may be a read error. The rearrangement links TRBV29-1 to TRBJ2-1, with TRBD2 as a possible D gene (5 bases). The germline gives CDR1 SQVTM, CDR2 ANQGSEA. CDR3 length: 14 amino acids. CDR3 loop: CSVDWRVGPGEQCF. The CDR3 nucleotides are TGCAGCGTTGATTGGCGGGTCGGCCCCGGTGAGCAGTGCTTC.

This clonotype has just a few counts. The V call is TRBV7-9, the J call TRBJ2-3, with 7 bases matching TRBD2. The J segment lost 2 bases and the V segment lost 6 bases, leaving 5 bases of the junction unmatched. Germline CDR1 SEHNR, CDR2 FQNEAQ (reference sequence). The CDR3 is made up of 14 amino acids. The CDR3 loop is CASSFRDYTDTQYF. DNA for the CDR3: TGTGCCAGCAGTTTCCGGGACTACACAGATACGCAGTATTTT. Combining the CDR3 with reference TRBV7-9 and TRBJ2-3 gives the whole variable domain DTGVSQNPRHKITKRGQNVTFRCDPISEHNRLYWYRQTLGQGPEFLTYFQNEAQLEKSRLLSDRFSAERPKGSFSTLEIQRTEQGDSAMYLCASSFRDYTDTQYFGPGTRLTVL.

The chain couples TRBV29-1 to TRBJ1-5, with 7 bases aligning to TRBD1. V shed 6 bases and J 4 bases; nucleotides not matched to a gene: 12. Germline V lookup: CDR1 SQVTM, CDR2 ANQGSEA. This CDR3 has 15 amino acids. CDR3 nucleotide sequence: TGCAGCGTCGGTCAGGGGACAGAGTGGAATCAGCCCCAGCATTTT. Translating gives CSVGQGTEWNQPQHF. The full variable domain, its missing parts supplied by reference TRBV29-1 and TRBJ1-5, is SAVISQKPSRDICQRGTSLTIQCQVDSQVTMMFWYRQQPGQSLTLIATANQGSEATYESGFVIDKFPISRPNLTFSTLTVSNMSPEDSSIYLCSVGQGTEWNQPQHFGDGTRLSIL.